This T cell receptor beta chain was sequenced for a study of blood T cell repertoires in COVID-19. Repertoires were generated with immunoSEQ multiplex PCR, while TCRdb's copy carries only in-frame clones and drops some. The sample records hundreds of thousands of clones, just under 90% being singletons. Trimming cost V 5 bases and J 3 bases, with 8 bases left between them. This CDR3 spans 13 amino acids. Germline V lookup: CDR1 SGHTA, CDR2 FQGNSA. The chain has TRBV7-2 and TRBJ1-5; D unclear. The sample was peripheral blood. This clonotype was obtained from a woman younger than 30 with acute or convalescent COVID-19. The CDR3: CASSPRINQPQHF. In DNA, the CDR3 is TGTGCCAGCAGCCCCCGTATCAATCAGCCCCAGCATTTT.